Below, 29 T cell receptor beta chains from the same sample are listed, as sequenced in a study of blood T cells in healthy people across ages. It was with a sample-barcoded 5' primer and a J-beta primer mix that a second PCR of roughly 7 to 12 cycles was run. A single record per CDR3 protein comes from TCRdb applying MiXCR to the 5' RACE reads. The sample has around 600,000 distinct CDR3 sequences; 45% to 55% are singletons. Sequencing was performed on blood. Every receptor here comes from a man at least 80 years old in good health.

The chain couples TRBV10-3 to TRBJ1-5; D unresolved. V shed 10 bases and J shed 3 bases, with 10 bases lying between them. The CDR3 has 12 amino acids. The germline V gene has CDR1 ENHRY and CDR2 SYGVKD. CDR3: CATNSDNQPQHF. In nucleotides, the CDR3 is TGTGCCACCAACAGTGACAATCAGCCCCAGCATTTT.

This sequence joins TRBV6-2 or TRBV6-3 and TRBJ2-6; tentatively, D is TRBD1 (5 bases). The germline V gene encodes CDR1 MNHEY and CDR2 SVGEGT. This CDR3 comprises 18 residues. V was clipped by 2 bases and J by 0 bases, with 14 bases between them. In DNA, the CDR3 is TGTGCCAGCAGTTACGGGATCAGGGTTCGCTCTGGGGCCAACGTCCTGACTTTC. This sequence encodes CASSYGIRVRSGANVLTF.

The CDR3 spells CARPVAGANNEQFF. CDR3 coding DNA: TGCGCCAGACCGGTCGCAGGGGCTAACAATGAGCAGTTCTTC. The chain joins TRBV10-1 to TRBJ2-1, with a weak D call TRBD1 (6 bases). Germline CDR1 is WNHNN and CDR2 is SYGVQD (reference sequence). The CDR3 sequence is 14 residues long. Trimming cost V 9 bases and J 5 bases, with 17 bases left between them.

Many counts were recorded for this clonotype. The gene calls are TRBV29-1 and TRBJ2-7; the D gene is possibly TRBD2 (5 bases). With 5 bases removed from V and 2 bases from J, the gap between germline ends came to 16 bases. Germline CDR1 is SQVTM and CDR2 is ANQGSEA. The CDR3 sequence is 14 residues long. The CDR3 nucleotides are TGCAGCGTTTTACTAGGGATCTCCGCCTACGAGCAGTACTTC. Amino acid sequence: CSVLLGISAYEQYF.

The rearrangement links TRBV20-1 to TRBJ2-3; perhaps TRBD1 as D (5 bases). The length of the CDR3 is 13 residues. V was trimmed by 3 bases and J by 5 bases, leaving 12 bases between them. Germline assignment: CDR1 DFQATT and CDR2 SNEGSKA (reference sequence). CDR3 DNA sequence: TGCAGTGCTAGTCTATCCAGGGAAGATACGCAGTATTTT. This gives the protein CSASLSREDTQYF.

This clonotype appeared many times. V is TRBV5-1 and J is TRBJ2-3; D might be TRBD1 (5 bases). The CDR3 spans 14 residues. Trimming stripped 4 bases from V and 5 bases from J, with 14 bases between. Germline V gives CDR1 SGHRS, CDR2 YFSETQ. The CDR3 loop is CASSATVALDTQYF. The CDR3, as DNA: TGCGCCAGCAGCGCGACAGTGGCCTTAGATACGCAGTATTTT.

This clonotype turned up a few times. The chain carries TRBV2 and TRBJ1-4; D is unclear. Germline V gene data show CDR1 as SNHLY and CDR2 as FYNNEI. This CDR3 comprises 14 residues. Trimming cost V 4 bases and J 1 base, with 7 bases left between them. CDR3 bases: TGTGCCAGCAGTGCCCAGAGAACTAATGAAAAACTGTTTTTT. Its translation: CASSAQRTNEKLFF.

The chain recombines TRBV24-1 with TRBJ2-1; 11 nucleotides match TRBD2. The CDR3 length is 14 residues. CDR1 is KGHDR and CDR2 is SFDVKD in the germline V gene. V dropped 5 bases and J dropped 8; count of bases not matched to a gene: 4. The CDR3 region is CATSGSGRADEQFF. Written as DNA, the CDR3 is TGTGCCACCAGTGGTAGCGGGAGGGCCGATGAGCAGTTCTTC.

The sample holds a few counts of this clonotype. This chain links TRBV5-1 with TRBJ2-3, with TRBD1 identical over 8 bases. Germline CDR1 reads SGHRS; CDR2 reads YFSETQ. J lost 0 bases, V lost 1 base, and 1 base had no gene match. The CDR3 is 15 residues long. The CDR3 sequence: CASSLQGASTDTQYF. The CDR3, as DNA: TGCGCCAGCAGCTTGCAGGGGGCTAGCACAGATACGCAGTATTTT.

V and J are TRBV20-1 and TRBJ2-5; no reliable D call. V lost 5 bases to trimming and J lost 5 bases, with 9 bases between them. The CDR3 spans 11 residues. Per the germline V gene, CDR1 is DFQATT and CDR2 is SNEGSKA (reference sequence). The CDR3: CSAHQTETQYF. In DNA form, the CDR3 reads TGCAGTGCTCACCAAACGGAGACCCAGTACTTC.

V and J are TRBV5-1 and TRBJ1-4; D is uncertain. CDR1 and CDR2 (germline): SGHRS, YFSETQ. CDR3 length: 15 amino acids. V was trimmed by 0 bases and J by 0 bases, leaving 6 bases between them. CDR3 in amino acids: CASSLEGPTNEKLFF. Here the CDR3 DNA reads TGCGCCAGCAGCTTGGAAGGGCCAACTAATGAAAAACTGTTTTTT. Complete variable domain (other parts from reference TRBV5-1 and TRBJ1-4): KAGVTQTPRYLIKTRGQQVTLSCSPISGHRSVSWYQQTPGQGLQFLFEYFSETQRNKGNFPGRFSGRQFSNSRSEMNVSTLELGDSALYLCASSLEGPTNEKLFFGSGTQLSVL.

The chain links TRBV10-1 to TRBJ2-2; 8 nucleotides match TRBD1. V was clipped by 6 bases and J by 3 bases; unmatched bases: 3. In germline, CDR1 is WNHNN, CDR2 SYGVQD (reference sequence). The CDR3 length is 14 residues. The CDR3 nucleotides are TGCGCCAGCAGGGACAGGGCTCACACCGGGGAGCTGTTTTTT. As protein: CASRDRAHTGELFF.

This rearrangement joins TRBV7-2 to TRBJ1-1; tentative D call: TRBD1 (6 bases). The germline V and J ends were trimmed by 5 bases and 3 bases, with 13 bases remaining between them. CDR1 and CDR2 (germline): SGHTA, FQGNSA. The CDR3 loop spans 14 amino acids. The CDR3 spells CASSPQQGYTEAFF. The CDR3 coding sequence is TGTGCCAGCAGCCCTCAGCAGGGGTACACTGAAGCTTTCTTT.

The J gene is TRBJ1-2, the V gene TRBV4-3; TRBD1 agrees at 9 bases. CDR1 and CDR2 from the germline V gene are LGHNA and YSLEER. J lost 3 bases, V lost 6 bases, and 11 bases had no gene match. This CDR3 region has 16 residues. The CDR3 DNA reads TGCGCCAGCAGACCGGGAGGGACAGGGTTGGACTATGGCTACACCTTC. Its protein product is CASRPGGTGLDYGYTF.

The genes are TRBV7-9 and TRBJ2-7; D ambiguous. Looked up from germline, CDR1 is SEHNR and CDR2 is FQNEAQ (reference sequence). V dropped 6 bases and J dropped 3 bases, with 12 bases sitting between them. The CDR3 covers 13 residues. The CDR3 region is CASSGDFFYEQYF. CDR3 bases: TGTGCCAGCAGTGGGGATTTCTTCTACGAGCAGTACTTC.

This clonotype was seen ten or more times. The rearrangement uses TRBV6-6 and TRBJ2-1; 7 bases fit TRBD1. The germline CDR1 and CDR2 sequences are MNHNY and SVGAGI (reference sequence). This CDR3 has 15 amino acids. J lost 5 bases, V lost 0 bases, and 4 bases had no gene match. The DNA of the CDR3 is TGTGCCAGCAGTTACTCGGTGACAGGGAACAATGAGCAGTTCTTC. Protein product: CASSYSVTGNNEQFF.

This chain joins TRBV28 and TRBJ1-1; TRBD1 matches at 8 bases. From germline, CDR1 is MDHEN and CDR2 SYDVKM. V dropped 6 bases and J dropped 5; count of bases not matched to a gene: 11. The CDR3 has 15 residues. Written as DNA, the CDR3 is TGTGCCAGCAGCTCCCCCGGGACAGGTCATACTGAAGCTTTCTTT. Its protein product is CASSSPGTGHTEAFF.

The chain is built from TRBV6-2 or TRBV6-3 and TRBJ2-3; TRBD2 agrees at 7 bases. Germline loops: CDR1 MNHEY, CDR2 SVGEGT. There are 17 residues in the CDR3. V lost 2 bases, J lost 0 bases, and 8 bases stayed unmatched. CDR3 loop: CASSYHSSGVSTDTQYF. CDR3 sequence (DNA): TGTGCCAGCAGTTACCACTCTAGCGGTGTTAGCACAGATACGCAGTATTTT.

The V gene is TRBV10-3, the J gene TRBJ2-3, with D possibly matching TRBD2 (5 bases). V was pared by 0 bases and J by 1 base, with 11 bases between. Germline CDR1 and CDR2: ENHRY and SYGVKD. There are 16 residues in the CDR3. Here the CDR3 reads CAISESWRPGTDTQYF. Written as DNA, the CDR3 is TGTGCCATCAGTGAGTCGTGGAGGCCAGGCACAGATACGCAGTATTTT.

This clonotype showed up just a few times. The chain links TRBV7-9 to TRBJ1-6; D might be TRBD1 (6 bases). This CDR3 spans 16 amino acids. Germline CDR1 SEHNR, CDR2 FQNEAQ (reference sequence). V was pared by 0 bases and J by 12 bases, with 18 bases between. The DNA of the CDR3 is TGTGCCAGCAGCTTAGCCGTAGGGCAGGGGAGAAAACCCCTCCACTTT. Amino acids: CASSLAVGQGRKPLHF.

J is TRBJ1-1 and V is TRBV5-6; D is ambiguous. V lost 0 bases and J lost 11, with 14 bases in between. This CDR3 has 13 amino acids. Per the germline V gene, CDR1 is SGHDT and CDR2 is YYEEEE. The CDR3 protein is CASSLASGQGAFF. The CDR3 DNA reads TGTGCCAGCAGCTTGGCCTCGGGCCAAGGTGCTTTCTTT.

This clonotype was seen more than once but under ten times. This chain links TRBV15 with TRBJ2-3, with 12 bases identical to TRBD2. Trimming took 3 bases from V and 2 from J; bases not matched to a gene: 3. CDR1 LNHNV and CDR2 YYDKDF come from the germline V gene (reference sequence). This CDR3 region has 16 residues. The CDR3 spells CATSSGLAGLTDTQYF. CDR3 in DNA: TGTGCCACCAGCAGCGGACTAGCGGGACTCACAGATACGCAGTATTTT.

The chain combines TRBV5-6 with TRBJ2-5, with unresolved D. Germline V gives CDR1 SGHDT, CDR2 YYEEEE. The CDR3 totals 14 residues. Trimming took off 2 bases at V and 5 bases at J, with 13 bases between the two ends. CDR3 DNA sequence: TGTGCCAGCAGCTTATACAGTCATTCGGAGACCCAGTACTTC. Translated: CASSLYSHSETQYF.

This clonotype was recorded a few times. J is TRBJ2-7 and V is TRBV20-1; 11 nucleotides match TRBD2. CDR1 and CDR2 (germline): DFQATT, SNEGSKA (reference sequence). Germline trimming cut 0 bases from V and 4 bases from J; bases unmatched to any gene: 11. This CDR3 has 17 residues. The DNA of the CDR3 is TGCAGTGCTAGAGATGTCCACCTTAGCGGGGGGGCTTACGAGCAGTACTTC. This sequence encodes CSARDVHLSGGAYEQYF.

The gene calls are TRBV21-1 and TRBJ2-7; TRBD2 is the table's D call, not checked against the DNA. TRBV21-1 is deemed a pseudogene. The CDR3 sequence is 15 residues long. The CDR3 protein is CASSNRDSPLYEQYF. The CDR3 nucleotides read TGTGCCAGCAGCAACCGGGACTCCCCTTTATACGAGCAGTACTTC.

The chain carries TRBV4-3 and TRBJ2-1; TRBD1 might be the D (5 bases). The V gene's germline CDR1 is LGHNA and CDR2 YSLEER. Trimming took off 1 base at V and 10 bases at J, with 14 bases between the two ends. The CDR3 loop spans 14 amino acids. The CDR3 reads CASSQAAGIYEQFF. The CDR3 DNA reads as TGCGCCAGCAGCCAAGCAGCAGGGATCTACGAGCAGTTCTTC.

The chain links TRBV7-3 to TRBJ2-1; D unresolved. Germline-derived CDR1 and CDR2 are SGHTA and FQGTGA. CDR3 length: 13 residues. The ends were cut back, 8 bases at V and 6 bases at J, with 14 bases in the middle. The chain's CDR3 is CASSVATPNEQFF. For the CDR3, the DNA is TGTGCCAGCTCCGTCGCTACACCCAATGAGCAGTTCTTC.

This chain connects TRBV15 to TRBJ2-3; perhaps TRBD2 as D (5 bases). V was cut by 2 bases and J by 7 bases, with 10 bases left in between. This CDR3 has 13 residues. Germline CDR1 is LNHNV and CDR2 is YYDKDF (reference sequence). The DNA of the CDR3 is TGTGCCACCAGCAGACGGGGTTGGAATACGCAGTATTTT. Translating it yields CATSRRGWNTQYF.

This clonotype was picked up a small number of times. The chain has TRBV15 and TRBJ1-2; no definite D call. The CDR3 has 14 amino acids. V was cut by 0 bases and J by 4 bases, with 9 bases left in between. Germline V gene lookup returns CDR1 LNHNV and CDR2 YYDKDF (reference sequence). The DNA for the CDR3 is TGTGCCACCAGCAGAGATGCGGGGATCTATGGCTACACCTTC. Its translation is CATSRDAGIYGYTF.